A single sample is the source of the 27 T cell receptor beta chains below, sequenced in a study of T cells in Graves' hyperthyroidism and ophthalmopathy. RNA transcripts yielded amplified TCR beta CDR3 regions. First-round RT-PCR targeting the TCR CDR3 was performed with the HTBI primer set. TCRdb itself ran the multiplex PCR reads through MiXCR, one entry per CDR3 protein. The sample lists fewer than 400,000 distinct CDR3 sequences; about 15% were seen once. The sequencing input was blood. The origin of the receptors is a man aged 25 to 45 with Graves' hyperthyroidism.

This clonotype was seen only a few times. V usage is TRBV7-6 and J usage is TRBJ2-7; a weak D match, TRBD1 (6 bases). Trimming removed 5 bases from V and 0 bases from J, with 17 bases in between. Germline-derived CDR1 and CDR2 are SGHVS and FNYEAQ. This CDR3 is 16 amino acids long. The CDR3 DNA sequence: TGTGCCAGCAGCGATGGGCCGGGACAAGGCTCCTACGAGCAGTACTTC. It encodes CASSDGPGQGSYEQYF.

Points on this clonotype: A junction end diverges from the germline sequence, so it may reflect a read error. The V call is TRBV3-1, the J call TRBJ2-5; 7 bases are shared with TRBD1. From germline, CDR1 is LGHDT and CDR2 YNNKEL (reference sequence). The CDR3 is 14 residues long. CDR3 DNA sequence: TGTGCCGGCAGGCGCGCAGGGGGACGAGAGACCCAGTACTTC. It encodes CAGRRAGGRETQYF.

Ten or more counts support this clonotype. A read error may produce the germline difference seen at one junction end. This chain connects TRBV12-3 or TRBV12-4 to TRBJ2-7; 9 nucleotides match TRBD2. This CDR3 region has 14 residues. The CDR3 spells CASSLAGVVYEQYF. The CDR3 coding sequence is TGTGCCAGCAGCTTAGCGGGAGTGGTCTACGAGCAGTACTTC.

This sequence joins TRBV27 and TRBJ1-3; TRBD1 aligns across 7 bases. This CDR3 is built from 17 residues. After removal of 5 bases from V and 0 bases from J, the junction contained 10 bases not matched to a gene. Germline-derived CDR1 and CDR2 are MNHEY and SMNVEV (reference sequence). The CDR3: CASSATGSGYSGNTIYF. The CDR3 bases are TGTGCCAGCAGTGCGACAGGGTCGGGATACTCTGGAAACACCATATATTTT.

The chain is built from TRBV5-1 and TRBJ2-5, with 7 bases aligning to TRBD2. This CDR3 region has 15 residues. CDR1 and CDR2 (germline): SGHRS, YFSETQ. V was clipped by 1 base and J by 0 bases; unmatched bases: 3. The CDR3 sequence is CASSLSGTYQETQYF. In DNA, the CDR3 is TGCGCCAGCAGCTTGAGCGGGACTTACCAAGAGACCCAGTACTTC.

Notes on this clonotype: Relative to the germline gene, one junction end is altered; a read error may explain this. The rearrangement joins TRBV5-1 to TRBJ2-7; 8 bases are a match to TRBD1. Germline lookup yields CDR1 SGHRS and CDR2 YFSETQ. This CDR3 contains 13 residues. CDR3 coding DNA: TGCGCCAGCACCACCGGGACAGGCTACGAGCGGTACTTC. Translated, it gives CASTTGTGYERYF. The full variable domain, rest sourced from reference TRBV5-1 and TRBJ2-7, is KAGVTQTPRYLIKTRGQQVTLSCSPISGHRSVSWYQQTPGQGLQFLFEYFSETQRNKGNFPGRFSGRQFSNSRSEMNVSTLELGDSALYLCASTTGTGYERYFGPGTRLTVT.

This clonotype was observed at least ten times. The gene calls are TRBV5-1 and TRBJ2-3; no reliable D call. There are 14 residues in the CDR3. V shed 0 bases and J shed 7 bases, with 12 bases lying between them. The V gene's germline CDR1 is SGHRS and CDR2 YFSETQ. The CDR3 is CASSLEFDINTQYF. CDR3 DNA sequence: TGCGCCAGCAGCTTGGAGTTCGATATCAATACGCAGTATTTT. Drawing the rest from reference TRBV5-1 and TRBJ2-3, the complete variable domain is KAGVTQTPRYLIKTRGQQVTLSCSPISGHRSVSWYQQTPGQGLQFLFEYFSETQRNKGNFPGRFSGRQFSNSRSEMNVSTLELGDSALYLCASSLEFDINTQYFGPGTRLTVL.

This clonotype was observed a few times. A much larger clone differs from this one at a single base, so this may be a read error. CDR3 nucleotide sequence: TGTGCCAGCACCAAAGGCGGGTATGAAAAACTGTTTTTT. As protein: CASTKGGYEKLFF. This chain uses TRBV12-3 or TRBV12-4 with TRBJ1-4, with unresolved D. V lost 7 bases, J lost 6 bases, and 12 bases lay in between. This CDR3 is built from 13 residues.

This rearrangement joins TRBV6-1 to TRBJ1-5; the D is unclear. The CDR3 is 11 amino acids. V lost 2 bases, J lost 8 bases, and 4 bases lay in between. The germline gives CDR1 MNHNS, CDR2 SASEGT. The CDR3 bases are TGTGCCAGCAGTGAATTGGAGCCCCAGCATTTT. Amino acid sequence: CASSELEPQHF.

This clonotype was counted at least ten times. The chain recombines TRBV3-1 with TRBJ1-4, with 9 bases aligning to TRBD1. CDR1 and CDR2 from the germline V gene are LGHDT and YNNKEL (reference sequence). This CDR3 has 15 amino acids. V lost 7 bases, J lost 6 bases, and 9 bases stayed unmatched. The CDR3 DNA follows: TGTGCCAGCAACAGGGGGCGCGGGTCGGATGAAAAACTGTTTTTT. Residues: CASNRGRGSDEKLFF.

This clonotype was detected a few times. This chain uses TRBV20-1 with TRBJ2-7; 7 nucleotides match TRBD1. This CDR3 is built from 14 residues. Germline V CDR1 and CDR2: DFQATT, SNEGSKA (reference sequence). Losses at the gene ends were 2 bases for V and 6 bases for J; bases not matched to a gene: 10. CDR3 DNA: TGCAGTGCTAGACCTACCTCGACAGGGAGCGAGCAGTACTTC. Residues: CSARPTSTGSEQYF.

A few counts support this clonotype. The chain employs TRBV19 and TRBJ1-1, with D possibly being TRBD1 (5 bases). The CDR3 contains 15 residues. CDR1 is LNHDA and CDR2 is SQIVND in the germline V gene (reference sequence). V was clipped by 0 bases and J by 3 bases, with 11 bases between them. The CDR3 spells CASSIDPGLDTEAFF. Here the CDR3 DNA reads TGTGCCAGTAGTATAGATCCAGGGTTGGACACTGAAGCTTTCTTT.

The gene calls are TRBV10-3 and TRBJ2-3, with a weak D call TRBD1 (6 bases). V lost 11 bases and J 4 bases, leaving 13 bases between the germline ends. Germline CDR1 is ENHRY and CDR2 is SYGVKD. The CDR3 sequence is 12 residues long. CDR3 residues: CAVTGNPDTQYF. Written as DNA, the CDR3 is TGTGCCGTTACAGGGAATCCAGATACGCAGTATTTT.

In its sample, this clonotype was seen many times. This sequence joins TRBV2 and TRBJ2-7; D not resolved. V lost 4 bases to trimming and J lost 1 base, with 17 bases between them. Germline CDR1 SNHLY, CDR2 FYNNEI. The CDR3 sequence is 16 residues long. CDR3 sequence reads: CASSGLGAGYSYEQYF. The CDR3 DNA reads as TGTGCCAGCAGTGGGTTAGGAGCAGGCTATTCCTACGAGCAGTACTTC.

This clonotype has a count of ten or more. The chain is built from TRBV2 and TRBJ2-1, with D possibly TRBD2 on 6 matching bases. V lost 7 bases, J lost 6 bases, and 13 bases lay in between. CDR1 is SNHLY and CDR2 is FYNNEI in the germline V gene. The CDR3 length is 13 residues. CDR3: CASKGDLSNEQFF. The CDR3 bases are TGTGCCAGCAAAGGGGACTTGAGCAATGAGCAGTTCTTC.

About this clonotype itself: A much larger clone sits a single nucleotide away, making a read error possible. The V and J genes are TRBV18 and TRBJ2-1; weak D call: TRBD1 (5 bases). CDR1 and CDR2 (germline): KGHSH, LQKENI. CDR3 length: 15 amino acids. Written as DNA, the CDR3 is TGTGCCAGCTCACCCGGGCAGGGAACCTACAATGAGCAGTCCTTC. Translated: CASSPGQGTYNEQSF.

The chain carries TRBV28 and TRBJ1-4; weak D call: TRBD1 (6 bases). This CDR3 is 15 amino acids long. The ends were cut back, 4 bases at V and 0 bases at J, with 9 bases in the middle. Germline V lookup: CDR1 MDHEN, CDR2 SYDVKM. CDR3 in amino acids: CASSWGGSTNEKLFF. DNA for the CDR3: TGTGCCAGCAGTTGGGGGGGCTCAACTAATGAAAAACTGTTTTTT.

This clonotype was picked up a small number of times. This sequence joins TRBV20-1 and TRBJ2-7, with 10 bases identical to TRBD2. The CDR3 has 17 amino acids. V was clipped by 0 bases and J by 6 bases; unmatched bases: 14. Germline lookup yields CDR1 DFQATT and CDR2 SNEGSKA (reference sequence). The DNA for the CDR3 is TGCAGTGCTAGAGATCCAGCGGGAGGGGGCGTAGCGGGCGAGCAGTACTTC. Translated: CSARDPAGGGVAGEQYF.

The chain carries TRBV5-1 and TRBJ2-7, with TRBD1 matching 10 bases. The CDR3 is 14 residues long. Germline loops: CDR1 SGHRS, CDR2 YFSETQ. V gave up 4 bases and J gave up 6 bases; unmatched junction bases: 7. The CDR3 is CASSQGQGHAEQYF. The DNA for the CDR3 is TGCGCCAGCAGCCAGGGACAGGGGCATGCCGAGCAGTACTTC.

Here the CDR3 reads CAWRAAYNEQFF. DNA of the CDR3: TGTGCCTGGAGGGCGGCCTACAATGAGCAGTTCTTC. This chain connects TRBV30 to TRBJ2-1, with D unclear. The germline gives CDR1 GTSNPN, CDR2 SVGIG (reference sequence). V lost 3 bases, J lost 2 bases, and 5 bases lay in between. This CDR3 region has 12 residues.

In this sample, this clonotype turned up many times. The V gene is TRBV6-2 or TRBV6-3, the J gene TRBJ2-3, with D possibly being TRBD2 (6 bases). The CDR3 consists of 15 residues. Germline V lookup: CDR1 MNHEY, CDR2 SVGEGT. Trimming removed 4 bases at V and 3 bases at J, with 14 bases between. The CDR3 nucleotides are TGTGCCAGCAGTTCCGGGGGACGAGCTACAGATACGCAGTATTTT. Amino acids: CASSSGGRATDTQYF.

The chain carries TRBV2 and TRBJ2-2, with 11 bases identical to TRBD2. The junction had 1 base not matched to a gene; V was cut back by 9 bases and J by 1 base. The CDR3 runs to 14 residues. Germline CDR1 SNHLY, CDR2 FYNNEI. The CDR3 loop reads CARGTSGNTGELFF. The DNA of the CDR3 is TGTGCCAGGGGGACTAGCGGGAACACCGGGGAGCTGTTTTTT. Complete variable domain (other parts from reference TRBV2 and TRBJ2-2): EPEVTQTPSHQVTQMGQEVILRCVPISNHLYFYWYRQILGQKVEFLVSFYNNEISEKSEIFDDQFSVERPDGSNFTLKIRSTKLEDSAMYFCARGTSGNTGELFFGEGSRLTVL.

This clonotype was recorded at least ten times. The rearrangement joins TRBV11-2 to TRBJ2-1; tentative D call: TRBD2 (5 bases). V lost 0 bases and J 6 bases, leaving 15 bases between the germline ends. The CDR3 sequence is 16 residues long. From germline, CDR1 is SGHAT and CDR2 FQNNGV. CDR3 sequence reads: CASSLDFRRVLNEQFF. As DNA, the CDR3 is TGTGCCAGCAGCTTAGATTTCCGGCGGGTTCTCAATGAGCAGTTCTTC.

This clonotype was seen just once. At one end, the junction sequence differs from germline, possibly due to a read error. The CDR3: CRVVEPVGGEQFF. The DNA of the CDR3 is TGCCGCGTTGTAGAACCAGTGGGAGGCGAGCAGTTCTTC. V is TRBV29-1 and J is TRBJ2-1; D might be TRBD2 (6 bases). The CDR3 totals 13 residues. Germline lookup yields CDR1 SQVTM and CDR2 ANQGSEA.

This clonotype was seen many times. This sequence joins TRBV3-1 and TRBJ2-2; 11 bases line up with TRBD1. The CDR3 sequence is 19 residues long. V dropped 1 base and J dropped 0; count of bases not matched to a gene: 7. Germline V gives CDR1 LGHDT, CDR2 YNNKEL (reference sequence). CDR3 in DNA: TGTGCCAGCAGCCAAGTTGGTGGGACAGGGGGAACGAACACCGGGGAGCTGTTTTTT. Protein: CASSQVGGTGGTNTGELFF. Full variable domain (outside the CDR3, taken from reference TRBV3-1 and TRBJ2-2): DTAVSQTPKYLVTQMGNDKSIKCEQNLGHDTMYWYKQDSKKFLKIMFSYNNKELIINETVPNRFSPKSPDKAHLNLHINSLELGDSAVYFCASSQVGGTGGTNTGELFFGEGSRLTVL.

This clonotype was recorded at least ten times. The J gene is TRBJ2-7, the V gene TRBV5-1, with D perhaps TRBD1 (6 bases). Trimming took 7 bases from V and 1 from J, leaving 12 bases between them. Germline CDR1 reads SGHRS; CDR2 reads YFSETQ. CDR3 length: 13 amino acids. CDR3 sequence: CASAGVTSYEQYF. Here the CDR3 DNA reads TGCGCCAGCGCAGGGGTCACTTCCTACGAGCAGTACTTC.

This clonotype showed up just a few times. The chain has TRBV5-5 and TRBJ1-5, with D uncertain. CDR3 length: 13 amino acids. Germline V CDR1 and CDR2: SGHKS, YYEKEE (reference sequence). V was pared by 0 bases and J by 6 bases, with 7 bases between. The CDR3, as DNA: TGTGCCAGCAGCTTGGGCTCATCTCAGCCCCAGCATTTT. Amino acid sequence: CASSLGSSQPQHF.